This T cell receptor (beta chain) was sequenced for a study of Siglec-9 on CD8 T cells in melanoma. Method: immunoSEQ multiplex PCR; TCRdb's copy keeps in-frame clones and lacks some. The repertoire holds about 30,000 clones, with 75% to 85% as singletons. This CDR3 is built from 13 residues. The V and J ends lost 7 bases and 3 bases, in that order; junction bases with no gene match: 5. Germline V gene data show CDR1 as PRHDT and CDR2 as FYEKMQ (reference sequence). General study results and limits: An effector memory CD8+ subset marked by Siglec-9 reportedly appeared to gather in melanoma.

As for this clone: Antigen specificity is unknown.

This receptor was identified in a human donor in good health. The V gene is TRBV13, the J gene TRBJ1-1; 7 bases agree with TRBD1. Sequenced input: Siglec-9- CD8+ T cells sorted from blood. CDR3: CASTRGDDTEAFF. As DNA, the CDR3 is TGTGCCAGCACCAGGGGGGATGACACTGAAGCTTTCTTT.